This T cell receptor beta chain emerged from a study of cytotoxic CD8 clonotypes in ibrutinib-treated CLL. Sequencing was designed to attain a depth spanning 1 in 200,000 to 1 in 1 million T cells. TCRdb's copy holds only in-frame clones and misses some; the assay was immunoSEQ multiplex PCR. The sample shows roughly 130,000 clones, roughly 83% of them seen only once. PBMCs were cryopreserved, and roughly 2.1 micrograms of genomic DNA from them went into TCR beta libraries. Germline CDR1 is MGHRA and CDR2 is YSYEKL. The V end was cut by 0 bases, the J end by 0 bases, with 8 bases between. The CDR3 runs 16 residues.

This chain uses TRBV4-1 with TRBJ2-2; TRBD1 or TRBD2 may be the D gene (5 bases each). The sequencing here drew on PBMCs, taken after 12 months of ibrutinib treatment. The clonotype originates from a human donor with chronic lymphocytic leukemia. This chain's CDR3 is CASSQDGTPNTGELFF. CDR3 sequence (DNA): TGCGCCAGCAGCCAAGACGGGACCCCGAACACCGGGGAGCTGTTTTTT.